The 26 T cell receptor beta chains given below trace back to one sample, sequenced in a study of blood T cell repertoires in COVID-19. Clones were read by immunoSEQ multiplex PCR, and TCRdb kept only the in-frame ones, dropping some. This table has about 200,000 clones, around four fifths appearing once. Material for sequencing was peripheral blood. These receptors were taken from a woman aged 50 to 60 with acute or convalescent COVID-19.

This clone showed up just once. This chain joins TRBV19 and TRBJ1-6, with 7 positions matching TRBD1. V lost 7 bases and J lost 7; bases outside the gene matches: 13. Germline lookup yields CDR1 LNHDA and CDR2 SQIVND (reference sequence). The CDR3 covers 16 residues. CDR3 DNA: TGTGCCAGTAAGGAGTTACCGGGACAGAGAAATTCACCCCTCCACTTT. Protein sequence: CASKELPGQRNSPLHF. The full variable domain, completed using reference TRBV19 and TRBJ1-6, is DGGITQSPKYLFRKEGQNVTLSCEQNLNHDAMYWYRQDPGQGLRLIYYSQIVNDFQKGDIAEGYSVSREKKESFPLTVTSAQKNPTAFYLCASKELPGQRNSPLHFGNGTRLTVT.

In the case of this clone: Other DNA variants within this sample encode the same CDR3. The chain combines TRBV19 with TRBJ2-3; possible D gene TRBD1, 6 bases. Germline loops: CDR1 LNHDA, CDR2 SQIVND (reference sequence). The germline V and J ends were trimmed by 6 bases and 0 bases, with 16 bases remaining between them. This CDR3 comprises 16 residues. CDR3 nucleotide sequence: TGTGCCAGTAGCCCACAGGGTGGCCTTAGCACAGATACGCAGTATTTT. This sequence encodes CASSPQGGLSTDTQYF. Based on the CDR3 plus reference TRBV19 and TRBJ2-3, the full variable domain is DGGITQSPKYLFRKEGQNVTLSCEQNLNHDAMYWYRQDPGQGLRLIYYSQIVNDFQKGDIAEGYSVSREKKESFPLTVTSAQKNPTAFYLCASSPQGGLSTDTQYFGPGTRLTVL.

This chain joins TRBV29-1 and TRBJ2-3, with 10 bases matching TRBD2. The CDR3 is 14 amino acids. Per the germline V gene, CDR1 is SQVTM and CDR2 is ANQGSEA. V lost 6 bases, J lost 7 bases, and 10 bases stayed unmatched. The CDR3 nucleotides read TGCAGCGTGACCCTAGCGGGAGCCGGGAATACGCAGTATTTT. It codes for CSVTLAGAGNTQYF.

DNA of the CDR3: TGTGCCAGCAGCGTAGAGGGACTTAACACCAATGAGCAGTTCTTC. This gives the protein CASSVEGLNTNEQFF. The chain carries TRBV9 and TRBJ2-1; D possibly corresponds to TRBD2 (6 bases). Germline V gene data show CDR1 as SGDLS and CDR2 as YYNGEE. With 0 bases removed from V and 6 bases from J, the gap between germline ends came to 13 bases. The CDR3 is 15 residues long. Complete variable domain (other parts from reference TRBV9 and TRBJ2-1): DSGVTQTPKHLITATGQRVTLRCSPRSGDLSVYWYQQSLDQGLQFLIQYYNGEERAKGNILERFSAQQFPDLHSELNLSSLELGDSALYFCASSVEGLNTNEQFFGPGTRLTVL.

The V and J genes are TRBV27 and TRBJ2-7; 7 positions agree with TRBD1. With V trimmed by 5 bases and J by 7 bases, 11 bases remained unmatched. Germline V CDR1 and CDR2: MNHEY, SMNVEV (reference sequence). This CDR3 has 14 amino acids. The CDR3 sequence: CASSRGQPRMEQYF. The CDR3 DNA is TGTGCCAGCAGTCGGGGACAGCCTCGAATGGAGCAGTACTTC.

This rearrangement joins TRBV24-1 to TRBJ2-3; D may be TRBD2 (6 bases). From germline, CDR1 is KGHDR and CDR2 SFDVKD. The CDR3 has 15 residues. V lost 3 bases and J lost 2, with 11 bases in between. The CDR3 DNA follows: TGTGCCACCAGTGATCTGGGGACTGTCACAGATACGCAGTATTTT. Translated: CATSDLGTVTDTQYF.

V is TRBV20-1 and J is TRBJ2-3; D is ambiguous. Germline V CDR1 and CDR2: DFQATT, SNEGSKA (reference sequence). The CDR3 loop spans 11 amino acids. V shed 6 bases and J shed 4 bases, with 8 bases lying between them. The CDR3: CSATGPDTQYF. CDR3 DNA sequence: TGCAGTGCAACTGGGCCAGATACGCAGTATTTT.

This sequence joins TRBV5-1 and TRBJ2-3, with 15 bases lining up with TRBD2. Per the germline V gene, CDR1 is SGHRS and CDR2 is YFSETQ. The CDR3 covers 16 residues. J was trimmed by 6 bases and V by 4 bases; bases with no gene match: 6. The CDR3 DNA reads TGCGCCAGCAGCGTCGGGACTAGCGGGAGGATGGATACGCAGTATTTT. Translation gives CASSVGTSGRMDTQYF.

The rearrangement links TRBV2 to TRBJ1-5; D is possibly TRBD1 (6 bases). CDR1 and CDR2 (germline): SNHLY, FYNNEI. With 2 bases removed from V and 0 bases from J, the gap between germline ends came to 17 bases. The CDR3 loop spans 18 amino acids. Here the CDR3 DNA reads TGTGCCAGCAGTGAACGGGGGGGCGCGGGGTATAGCAATCAGCCCCAGCATTTT. As protein: CASSERGGAGYSNQPQHF.

This chain connects TRBV29-1 to TRBJ2-7, with 10 bases lining up with TRBD1. The CDR3 spans 14 residues. Germline CDR1 SQVTM, CDR2 ANQGSEA. The ends lost 4 bases at V and 9 bases at J; junction bases unmatched: 12. CDR3 protein: CSVVVGTGVAGQYF. In nucleotides, the CDR3 is TGCAGCGTTGTAGTTGGGACAGGGGTAGCAGGGCAGTACTTC.

The chain combines TRBV5-4 with TRBJ2-7; D is possibly TRBD2 (6 bases). Trimming cost V 2 bases and J 3 bases, with 9 bases left between them. The CDR3 spans 13 residues. Germline V gene lookup returns CDR1 SGHNT and CDR2 YYREEE (reference sequence). CDR3 DNA: TGTGCCAGCAGCTTAACGGGAGACTACGAGCAGTACTTC. Translation gives CASSLTGDYEQYF.

This CDR3 is CASSSSTGTNTGELFF. In nucleotides, the CDR3 is TGCGCCAGCAGCTCCTCGACAGGAACGAACACCGGGGAGCTGTTTTTT. The rearrangement links TRBV5-1 to TRBJ2-2, with D maybe TRBD1 (6 bases). CDR1 is SGHRS and CDR2 is YFSETQ in the germline V gene. Trimming took 3 bases from V and 0 from J, leaving 12 bases between them. The CDR3 is 16 amino acids.

The rearrangement joins TRBV11-2 to TRBJ1-1, with 9 bases matching TRBD1. The CDR3 is 15 amino acids. The V segment lost 5 bases and the J segment 5 bases; nucleotides outside the gene matches: 9. CDR1 is SGHAT, CDR2 FQNNGV, per germline. CDR3 nucleotide sequence: TGTGCCAGCAGCACCCGGGACAGGGAGAGGACTGAAGCTTTCTTT. Its protein is CASSTRDRERTEAFF.

The chain couples TRBV5-1 to TRBJ2-1, with D perhaps TRBD2 (5 bases). V was cut by 0 bases and J by 0 bases, with 13 bases left in between. The CDR3 length is 17 residues. Per the germline V gene, CDR1 is SGHRS and CDR2 is YFSETQ. Here the CDR3 DNA reads TGCGCCAGCAGCTTGGGCGGTAGCGTAAGCTCCTACAATGAGCAGTTCTTC. It translates to CASSLGGSVSSYNEQFF.

The J gene is TRBJ1-3, the V gene TRBV28; 10 bases agree with TRBD1. The CDR3 has 15 amino acids. The junction had 4 bases not matched to a gene; V was cut back by 6 bases and J by 2 bases. CDR1 and CDR2 (germline): MDHEN, SYDVKM. The CDR3 loop reads CASRGQGRAGNTIYF. DNA for the CDR3: TGTGCCAGCAGGGGACAGGGGAGAGCTGGAAACACCATATATTTT. Filled out from reference TRBV28 and TRBJ1-3, the complete variable domain reads DVKVTQSSRYLVKRTGEKVFLECVQDMDHENMFWYRQDPGLGLRLIYFSYDVKMKEKGDIPEGYSVSREKKERFSLILESASTNQTSMYLCASRGQGRAGNTIYFGEGSWLTVV.

This clone was seen more than once but under ten times. The chain combines TRBV3-1 (or the pseudogene TRBV3-2) with TRBJ2-1, with D maybe TRBD2 (6 bases). The ends were cut back, 3 bases at V and 5 bases at J, with 14 bases in the middle. Germline V lookup: CDR1 LGHDT, CDR2 YNNKEL (reference sequence). This CDR3 region has 15 residues. The CDR3 loop is CASSHQSSDHNEQFF. Here the CDR3 DNA reads TGTGCCAGCAGCCATCAGTCTAGCGACCACAATGAGCAGTTCTTC.

The chain has TRBV2 and TRBJ2-7, with 9 bases matching TRBD1. The CDR3 is 14 residues long. J lost 6 bases, V lost 7 bases, and 10 bases had no gene match. In germline, CDR1 is SNHLY, CDR2 FYNNEI. CDR3 bases: TGTGCCAGCAATAAAATACAGGGGGCCAGCGAGCAGTACTTC. This translates into CASNKIQGASEQYF.

J is TRBJ2-2 and V is TRBV12-2; the table's D gene call, TRBD2, was not cross checked with the DNA. TRBV12-2 represents a pseudogene. CDR3 length equals 16 residues. CDR3: CASRFWGGRGTGELFF. Here the CDR3 DNA reads TGTGCAAGTCGCTTCTGGGGAGGGCGCGGCACCGGGGAGCTGTTTTTT.

The V gene is TRBV6-1, the J gene TRBJ2-2, with 7 bases aligning to TRBD2. The germline CDR1 and CDR2 sequences are MNHNS and SASEGT. V was pared by 1 base and J by 4 bases, with 9 bases of the junction left unmatched. This CDR3 has 17 residues. The CDR3 DNA is TGTGCCAGCAGTGAAGGCCCCCCGGGAGGCGGCACCGGGGAGCTGTTTTTT. This sequence encodes CASSEGPPGGGTGELFF.

The V and J genes are TRBV28 and TRBJ2-5; D is perhaps TRBD1 (5 bases). The germline V gene encodes CDR1 MDHEN and CDR2 SYDVKM. CDR3 length: 14 amino acids. Trimming took 0 bases from V and 3 from J, leaving 8 bases between them. This chain's CDR3 is CASSLWAGKETQYF. The CDR3 region has the DNA TGTGCCAGCAGTTTATGGGCAGGGAAAGAGACCCAGTACTTC.

This CDR3 reads CASSYNGGIGEKLFF. CDR3 nucleotides: TGTGCCAGCAGTTATAATGGGGGGATTGGTGAAAAACTGTTTTTT. The V call is TRBV28, the J call TRBJ1-4; tentatively, D is TRBD1 (5 bases). V lost 4 bases and J lost 7, with 16 bases in between. This CDR3 is 15 amino acids long. CDR1 and CDR2 from the germline V gene are MDHEN and SYDVKM.

This clone was observed a few times. The chain links TRBV5-8 to TRBJ1-2; the D gene is possibly TRBD1 (6 bases). Germline CDR1 and CDR2: SGHTS and YDEGEE. V was trimmed by 4 bases and J by 4 bases, leaving 17 bases between them. The length of the CDR3 is 15 residues. This CDR3 reads CASSVAAGATYGYTF. In DNA form, the CDR3 reads TGTGCCAGCAGCGTGGCGGCAGGGGCAACCTATGGCTACACCTTC.

J is TRBJ2-3 and V is TRBV6-5, with 11 bases matching TRBD2. Germline CDR1 reads MNHEY; CDR2 reads SVGAGI. CDR3 length equals 15 residues. Trimming removed 6 bases from V and 1 base from J; junction bases left unmatched: 3. In DNA form, the CDR3 reads TGTGCCAGCAGCCCACTAGCGGGGGGCACAGATACGCAGTATTTT. It specifies CASSPLAGGTDTQYF.

The rearrangement uses TRBV5-1 and TRBJ2-1; TRBD2 might be the D (6 bases). CDR1 SGHRS and CDR2 YFSETQ come from the germline V gene. CDR3 size: 16 residues. V shed 0 bases and J shed 2 bases, with 12 bases lying between them. CDR3 DNA sequence: TGCGCCAGCAGCTTGGGGACTATGCTTGCCTACAATGAGCAGTTCTTC. This codes for CASSLGTMLAYNEQFF.

This chain links TRBV5-8 with TRBJ2-7; 7 nucleotides match TRBD1. The germline V gene encodes CDR1 SGHTS and CDR2 YDEGEE. V lost 0 bases to trimming and J lost 5 bases; unmatched junction nucleotides: 8. The CDR3 length is 15 residues. In nucleotides, the CDR3 is TGTGCCAGCAGCTTGGCCGTCAGGGGGACGAACGAGCAGTACTTC. Translation: CASSLAVRGTNEQYF.

As DNA, the CDR3 is TGTGCCAGCACCTCCACCAGGGGCTCCTACAATGAGCAGTTCTTC. This codes for CASTSTRGSYNEQFF. J is TRBJ2-1 and V is TRBV6-5; a weak D match, TRBD1 (6 bases). The CDR3 contains 15 residues. Germline loops: CDR1 MNHEY, CDR2 SVGAGI. Trimming removed 7 bases at V and 0 bases at J, with 13 bases between.